This TCR beta chain was sequenced in a study of T cell responses to AZD1222 COVID-19 vaccine. Study observations and caveats: The study found Spike-specific TCR breadth and depth rose after two AZD1222 doses. Repertoires were obtained solely post-peak T cell response. Females made up more of the donors, who were largely white British, and clonal diversity may have come out too low. Nearly half of spike-specific TCRs reportedly target unmutated variant regions.

Turning to this clone: No antigen is known for it.

TCRdb's copy holds only in-frame clones and misses some; the assay was immunoSEQ multiplex PCR. The repertoire holds some 81,000 clones, with over 80% as singletons. Trimming at V came to 5 bases and at J to 1 base, leaving 2 bases not matched to a gene. Per the germline V gene, CDR1 is SNHLY and CDR2 is FYNNEI. This CDR3 is 14 amino acids long. This TCR was recovered from an adult who received the AZD1222 COVID-19 vaccine. Sequenced here: peripheral blood, sampled 28 days after the second AZD1222 dose. The V gene is TRBV2, the J gene TRBJ2-3, with 8 bases identical to TRBD1. The CDR3 coding sequence is TGTGCCAGCAGTCCAGGGGGCGGCACAGATACGCAGTATTTT. This translates into CASSPGGGTDTQYF.